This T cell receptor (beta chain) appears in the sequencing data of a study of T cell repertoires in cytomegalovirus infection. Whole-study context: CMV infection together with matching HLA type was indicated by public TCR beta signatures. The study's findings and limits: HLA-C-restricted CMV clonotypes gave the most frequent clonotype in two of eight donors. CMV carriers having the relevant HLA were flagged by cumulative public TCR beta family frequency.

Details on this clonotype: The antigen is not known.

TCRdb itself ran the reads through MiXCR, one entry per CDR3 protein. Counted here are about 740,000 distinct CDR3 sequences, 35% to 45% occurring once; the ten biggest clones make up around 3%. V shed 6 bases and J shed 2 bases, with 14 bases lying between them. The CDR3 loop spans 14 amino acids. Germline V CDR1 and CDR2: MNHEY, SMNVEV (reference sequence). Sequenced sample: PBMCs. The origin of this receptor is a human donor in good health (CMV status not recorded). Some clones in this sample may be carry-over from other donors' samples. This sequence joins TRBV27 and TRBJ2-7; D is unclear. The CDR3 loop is CASSPLRQTYEQYF. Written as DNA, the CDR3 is TGTGCCAGCAGCCCCCTCCGGCAAACCTACGAGCAGTACTTC.